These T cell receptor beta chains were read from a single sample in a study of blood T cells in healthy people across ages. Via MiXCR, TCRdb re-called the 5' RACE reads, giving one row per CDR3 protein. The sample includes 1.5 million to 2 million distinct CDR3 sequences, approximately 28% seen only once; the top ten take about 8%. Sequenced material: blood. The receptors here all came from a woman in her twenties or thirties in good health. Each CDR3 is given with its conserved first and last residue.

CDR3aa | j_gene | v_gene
CASSVTPRGTQYF | TRBJ2-3 | TRBV12-3/TRBV12-4
CSVEGGDRGMNEQFF | TRBJ2-1 | TRBV29-1
CSAHPRTGSYEQYF | TRBJ2-7 | TRBV20-1
CASSPGLAGGETQYF | TRBJ2-5 | TRBV12-3/TRBV12-4
CASSLLGGQGAREQYF | NA | TRBV7-8
CASRPAGQGGNQPQHF | TRBJ1-5 | TRBV28
CASSLGQSIRNSPPHF | TRBJ1-6 | TRBV7-2
CASSEAAIAGAGELFF | TRBJ2-2 | TRBV2
CASSQEAGESVQPQHF | TRBJ1-5 | TRBV5-1
CAGIVGLAGGLFSHEQFF | TRBJ2-1 | TRBV2
CASSRWGLAEEQYF | TRBJ2-7 | TRBV14
CASSILGQTNTEAFF | TRBJ1-1 | TRBV19
CASGRWGSSYNEQFF | TRBJ2-1 | TRBV4-3
CASGTGHGYTF | TRBJ1-2 | TRBV27
CATSDATSGGAETQYF | TRBJ2-5 | TRBV24-1